Shown below are 31 T cell receptor beta chains from a single sample sequenced in a study of blood T cell repertoires in COVID-19. Generated by immunoSEQ multiplex PCR, the TCRdb table keeps only in-frame clones and is missing some. The table lists 250,000 to 300,000 clones, approximately 86% of them singletons. The sequenced sample consisted of peripheral blood. These TCRs come from a woman aged 70-85 years with COVID-19, enrolled during active disease.

The chain is built from TRBV2 and TRBJ2-7, with D possibly matching TRBD1 (5 bases). Trimming cost V 6 bases and J 3 bases, with 12 bases left between them. This CDR3 has 13 residues. The germline gives CDR1 SNHLY, CDR2 FYNNEI. In nucleotides, the CDR3 is TGTGCCAGCAGCGCCATTAGGGGCTACGAGCAGTACTTC. Its protein product is CASSAIRGYEQYF. Full variable domain (rest looked up from reference TRBV2 and TRBJ2-7): EPEVTQTPSHQVTQMGQEVILRCVPISNHLYFYWYRQILGQKVEFLVSFYNNEISEKSEIFDDQFSVERPDGSNFTLKIRSTKLEDSAMYFCASSAIRGYEQYFGPGTRLTVT.

In its sample, this clone was seen a few times. The chain uses TRBV7-6 and TRBJ2-2; D might be TRBD1 (6 bases). The germline gives CDR1 SGHVS, CDR2 FNYEAQ. The CDR3 consists of 19 residues. Trimming removed 2 bases from V and 0 bases from J, with 19 bases in between. CDR3 DNA: TGTGCCAGCAGCTTATCCACCGCCGGGACACCCGCGAACACCGGGGAGCTGTTTTTT. Translated, it gives CASSLSTAGTPANTGELFF. The whole variable domain, remainder taken from reference TRBV7-6 and TRBJ2-2, is GAGVSQSPRYKVTKRGQDVALRCDPISGHVSLYWYRQALGQGPEFLTYFNYEAQQDKSGLPNDRFSAERPEGSISTLTIQRTEQRDSAMYRCASSLSTAGTPANTGELFFGEGSRLTVL.

V gene TRBV7-9 combines with J gene TRBJ2-5, with a tentative D call TRBD2 (5 bases). Germline CDR1 is SEHNR and CDR2 is FQNEAQ (reference sequence). V lost 1 base, J lost 5 bases, and 11 bases lay in between. This CDR3 has 14 residues. Here the CDR3 DNA reads TGTGCCAGCAGCTTAGTGGCGGGTTTGGAGACCCAGTACTTC. Translating gives CASSLVAGLETQYF.

The gene calls are TRBV7-2 and TRBJ2-2, with D possibly TRBD1 on 5 matching bases. There are 13 residues in the CDR3. Between the trimmed V and J ends, which lost 4 bases and 5 bases, there was a span of 8 bases. Germline lookup yields CDR1 SGHTA and CDR2 FQGNSA. CDR3 sequence reads: CASSSRVTGELFF. CDR3 nucleotides: TGTGCCAGCAGCTCCAGGGTAACCGGGGAGCTGTTTTTT.

The chain combines TRBV29-1 with TRBJ2-7; the match to TRBD1 covers 8 bases. V lost 2 bases to trimming and J lost 5 bases; unmatched junction nucleotides: 5. The CDR3 consists of 13 residues. Germline V gives CDR1 SQVTM, CDR2 ANQGSEA. For the CDR3, the DNA is TGCAGCGTTGAAAACGACAGGGGAGACGAGCAGTACTTC. Its protein product is CSVENDRGDEQYF.

In DNA, the CDR3 is TGTGCTAGTGGTCGGGAGAACACTGAAGCTTTCTTT. Translating it yields CASGRENTEAFF. The rearrangement uses TRBV12-5 and TRBJ1-1, with no clear D. Looked up from germline, CDR1 is LGHNT and CDR2 is FRNRAP. V was clipped by 5 bases and J by 1 base, with 5 bases between them. CDR3 length: 12 residues.

The CDR3 sequence: CASSFTTGPLTASPLHF. Here the CDR3 DNA reads TGTGCCAGCAGCTTTACCACAGGGCCCCTCACTGCTTCACCCCTCCACTTT. This chain joins TRBV5-8 and TRBJ1-6, with a weak D call TRBD1 (6 bases). The CDR3 has 17 residues. The germline V gene has CDR1 SGHTS and CDR2 YDEGEE. V was pared by 2 bases and J by 9 bases, with 21 bases between.

This clone was seen a single time. The chain employs TRBV5-4 and TRBJ1-2, with 10 positions matching TRBD1. The CDR3 spans 14 residues. The V gene end was trimmed by 3 bases and the J gene end by 4 bases; junction bases not matched to a gene: 3. Germline V gene sequence: CDR1 SGHNT, CDR2 YYREEE (reference sequence). The CDR3 region has the DNA TGTGCCAGCAGCTCCCGGGACAGGGGCTATGGCTACACCTTC. As protein: CASSSRDRGYGYTF.

The rearrangement uses TRBV9 and TRBJ2-7; 11 nucleotides line up with TRBD2. V shed 4 bases and J 4 bases; nucleotides not matched to a gene: 7. Germline V CDR1 and CDR2: SGDLS, YYNGEE. The CDR3 extends over 15 amino acids. For the CDR3, the DNA is TGTGCCAGCAGCCCGTCCGGGACTAGCGGTTACGAGCAGTACTTC. Its protein product is CASSPSGTSGYEQYF.

The gene calls are TRBV6-1 and TRBJ1-1, with a tentative D call TRBD1 (5 bases). V lost 4 bases to trimming and J lost 3 bases, with 18 bases between them. The CDR3 spans 16 residues. The germline V gene has CDR1 MNHNS and CDR2 SASEGT. This chain's CDR3 is CASSAPFGGLDTEAFF. The CDR3 nucleotides are TGTGCCAGCAGTGCCCCTTTCGGGGGGTTGGACACTGAAGCTTTCTTT.

The CDR3 spells CASLRGPGGTEAFF. The CDR3 coding sequence is TGTGCCAGCCTTAGGGGACCCGGGGGAACTGAAGCTTTCTTT. The chain joins TRBV2 to TRBJ1-1, with D possibly matching TRBD1 (5 bases). The CDR3 spans 14 residues. Germline V lookup: CDR1 SNHLY, CDR2 FYNNEI. V was trimmed by 8 bases and J by 5 bases, leaving 18 bases between them.

The chain carries TRBV10-1 and TRBJ2-3; 13 bases are shared with TRBD2. V lost 3 bases to trimming and J lost 2 bases; unmatched junction nucleotides: 5. Per the germline V gene, CDR1 is WNHNN and CDR2 is SYGVQD (reference sequence). There are 17 residues in the CDR3. CDR3 DNA: TGCGCCAGCAGTGACCCGGGACTAGCGGGGACCACAGATACGCAGTATTTT. It specifies CASSDPGLAGTTDTQYF.

The J gene is TRBJ2-3, the V gene TRBV2; 7 bases agree with TRBD2. The CDR3 length is 13 residues. In germline, CDR1 is SNHLY, CDR2 FYNNEI. V was pared by 11 bases and J by 2 bases, with 7 bases of the junction left unmatched. For the CDR3, the DNA is TGTGCCGCCCGGGACTACTTCACAGATACGCAGTATTTT. Translated, it gives CAARDYFTDTQYF.

This rearrangement joins TRBV28 to TRBJ2-7; TRBD1 might be the D (5 bases). V lost 7 bases and J lost 1, with 11 bases in between. This CDR3 has 13 residues. The germline gives CDR1 MDHEN, CDR2 SYDVKM. The CDR3 DNA sequence: TGTGCCAGCAAGGGGCCCCTATCCTACGAGCAGTACTTC. This sequence encodes CASKGPLSYEQYF.

The chain links TRBV12-1 to TRBJ1-3. TRBV12-1 is termed a pseudogene. The CDR3 extends over 16 amino acids. The CDR3 DNA reads as TGTGCCAAACACGAGGGAAGGGAGATCTCTGGAAACACCATATATTTT. This sequence encodes CAKHEGREISGNTIYF.

The gene calls are TRBV6-6 and TRBJ2-7, with a weak D call TRBD2 (6 bases). V lost 0 bases to trimming and J lost 3 bases, with 15 bases between them. This CDR3 is built from 16 residues. Germline-derived CDR1 and CDR2 are MNHNY and SVGAGI (reference sequence). CDR3 bases: TGTGCCAGCAGTTACTCGCGCGGGGCGTTGGGCTACGAGCAGTACTTC. Residues: CASSYSRGALGYEQYF.

The chain couples TRBV3-1 (or the pseudogene TRBV3-2) to TRBJ1-1; D possibly corresponds to TRBD1 (5 bases). The germline gives CDR1 LGHDT, CDR2 YNNKEL (reference sequence). The CDR3 spans 15 residues. V was trimmed by 1 base and J by 11 bases, leaving 20 bases between them. CDR3: CASSQGGGDPRGAFF. CDR3 nucleotide sequence: TGTGCCAGCAGCCAAGGCGGGGGGGACCCCCGCGGGGCTTTCTTT.

The chain has TRBV7-2 and TRBJ1-3, with D possibly TRBD1 on 5 matching bases. V was clipped by 5 bases and J by 3 bases, with 8 bases between them. The CDR3 contains 13 residues. The V gene's germline CDR1 is SGHTA and CDR2 FQGNSA. The CDR3 loop reads CASSRTFGNTIYF. In DNA form, the CDR3 reads TGTGCCAGCAGCCGGACATTTGGAAACACCATATATTTT.

V usage is TRBV6-2 or TRBV6-3 and J usage is TRBJ1-1, with 7 bases aligning to TRBD1. The junction had 8 bases not matched to a gene; V was cut back by 2 bases and J by 11 bases. This CDR3 is built from 13 residues. Germline V gene sequence: CDR1 MNHEY, CDR2 SVGEGT. CDR3 in DNA: TGTGCCAGCAGTTACGACGGACAGGTCGGGGCTTTCTTT. Protein product: CASSYDGQVGAFF.

The chain couples TRBV7-9 to TRBJ2-3; 7 bases fit TRBD1. Germline V CDR1 and CDR2: SEHNR, FQNEAQ (reference sequence). The length of the CDR3 is 14 residues. With V trimmed by 3 bases and J by 6 bases, 6 bases remained unmatched. The CDR3 DNA sequence: TGTGCCAGCAGCTTGACAGGGACAAGTGATACGCAGTATTTT. Amino acids: CASSLTGTSDTQYF. Using reference TRBV7-9 and TRBJ2-3 for the parts outside the CDR3, the full variable domain is DTGVSQNPRHKITKRGQNVTFRCDPISEHNRLYWYRQTLGQGPEFLTYFQNEAQLEKSRLLSDRFSAERPKGSFSTLEIQRTEQGDSAMYLCASSLTGTSDTQYFGPGTRLTVL.

V is TRBV5-1 and J is TRBJ1-3, with TRBD1 matching 7 bases. Trimming took 0 bases from V and 4 from J; bases not matched to a gene: 7. The CDR3 length is 16 residues. Germline values: CDR1 SGHRS, CDR2 YFSETQ. The CDR3 protein is CASSLAGGQLGNTIYF. The CDR3 DNA reads as TGCGCCAGCAGCTTGGCCGGGGGACAGTTGGGAAACACCATATATTTT.

The V call is TRBV21-1, the J call TRBJ1-2; the DNA was not used to check the table's D call, TRBD1. TRBV21-1 is a recognized pseudogene. The CDR3 spans 17 residues. This CDR3 reads CASSKLTGVLLFYGYTF. The CDR3 nucleotides are TGTGCCAGCAGCAAATTAACAGGAGTCCTTCTCTTCTATGGCTACACCTTC.

The rearrangement joins TRBV24-1 to TRBJ1-2; a weak D match, TRBD1 (5 bases). The CDR3 consists of 14 residues. Germline V gene lookup returns CDR1 KGHDR and CDR2 SFDVKD. V lost 1 base and J lost 3, with 8 bases in between. CDR3 region: CATSDFSRDYGYTF. CDR3 DNA sequence: TGTGCCACCAGTGATTTTTCCAGGGACTATGGCTACACCTTC.

This rearrangement joins TRBV5-4 to TRBJ2-1; 8 positions match TRBD2. Germline V gene sequence: CDR1 SGHNT, CDR2 YYREEE (reference sequence). There are 16 residues in the CDR3. With 0 bases clipped from V and 4 bases from J, the junction kept 6 bases outside the gene matches. The CDR3 DNA is TGTGCCAGCAGCTTGGGATCGGGGGGGGCGTACAATGAGCAGTTCTTC. Protein: CASSLGSGGAYNEQFF.

This clone was counted a single time. The rearrangement joins TRBV5-1 to TRBJ2-3, with a possible D match to TRBD2 (5 bases). Germline V gives CDR1 SGHRS, CDR2 YFSETQ. The CDR3 covers 16 residues. Trimming shortened V by 0 bases and J by 0 bases, and 11 bases separated the two germline ends. CDR3 DNA sequence: TGCGCCAGCAGCTTGGAGACAAGGAGGAGCACAGATACGCAGTATTTT. Amino acid sequence: CASSLETRRSTDTQYF.

CDR3 DNA: TGTGCCAGCAGCTTGGGGGCGGGCAGCAATCAGCCCCAGCATTTT. Protein product: CASSLGAGSNQPQHF. This chain joins TRBV7-2 and TRBJ1-5, with TRBD1 as a possible D gene (6 bases). The germline CDR1 and CDR2 sequences are SGHTA and FQGNSA. The CDR3 extends over 15 amino acids. The germline V and J ends were trimmed by 3 bases and 1 base, with 10 bases remaining between them.

Notes on this clone: Within the sample, other DNA sequences also encode this same CDR3. This sequence joins TRBV3-1 (or the pseudogene TRBV3-2) and TRBJ2-7; the D gene is possibly TRBD2 (7 bases). V lost 0 bases and J lost 6, with 9 bases in between. Germline V gene sequence: CDR1 LGHDT, CDR2 YNNKEL (reference sequence). The CDR3 contains 13 residues. CDR3 region: CASSQDRGGEQYF. The CDR3 nucleotides read TGTGCCAGCAGCCAAGATAGGGGGGGCGAGCAGTACTTC.

The rearrangement uses TRBV7-6 and TRBJ2-1, with 9 bases identical to TRBD1. Germline lookup yields CDR1 SGHVS and CDR2 FNYEAQ. The ends lost 4 bases at V and 2 bases at J; junction bases unmatched: 9. This CDR3 contains 17 residues. DNA of the CDR3: TGTGCCAGCAGCTCCAACTTAGGGACAGGGCCCTACAATGAGCAGTTCTTC. Its translation: CASSSNLGTGPYNEQFF.

This clone was observed a single time. The J gene is TRBJ2-7, the V gene TRBV27; 7 nucleotides align to TRBD2. The CDR3 consists of 14 residues. Germline CDR1 reads MNHEY; CDR2 reads SMNVEV (reference sequence). The V and J ends lost 4 bases and 0 bases, in that order; junction bases with no gene match: 3. CDR3 bases: TGTGCCAGCAGTTCAGCGGGATACTCCTACGAGCAGTACTTC. Translating it yields CASSSAGYSYEQYF.

This clone was seen a few times. The CDR3 DNA reads TGTGCCAGCAGCTGGAGAACGGGACAGGGGACAAGGGAAGCTTTCTTT. Its protein product is CASSWRTGQGTREAFF. V and J are TRBV5-6 and TRBJ1-1; TRBD1 agrees at 10 bases. The germline gives CDR1 SGHDT, CDR2 YYEEEE. V was pared by 3 bases and J by 8 bases, with 13 bases of the junction left unmatched. The CDR3 sequence is 16 residues long.

This clone was detected only once. This rearrangement joins TRBV28 to TRBJ1-5; 7 bases align to TRBD1. There are 16 residues in the CDR3. Germline CDR1 is MDHEN and CDR2 is SYDVKM. V was clipped by 6 bases and J by 10 bases; unmatched bases: 18. In DNA form, the CDR3 reads TGTGCCAGCAGGAAACCGGGTGGCTCAGGGGGTACTCCCCAGCATTTT. Translating it yields CASRKPGGSGGTPQHF.